A single sample is the source of the 7 T cell receptor beta chains below, sequenced in a study of type 1 regulatory T cells. The antigens for these receptors are not known. MiXCR was run by TCRdb on the reads, yielding one entry per CDR3 protein. The table includes about 42,000 distinct CDR3 sequences, less than 15% detected once. The material sequenced was cultured non-Tr1 T cells, either the whole culture or a sorted T cell fraction (not recorded which). The receptors were gathered from a human donor in good health.

This clonotype came up many times. The chain uses TRBV2 and TRBJ2-3; D remains ambiguous. The V end lost 10 bases, the J end lost 2 bases, and 10 bases lay between the germline ends. Per germline, CDR1 SNHLY and CDR2 FYNNEI. The CDR3 totals 12 residues. CDR3 protein: CATRWHTDTQYF. DNA of the CDR3: TGTGCCACCCGGTGGCACACAGATACGCAGTATTTT.

This rearrangement joins TRBV5-1 to TRBJ1-4; no definite D call. Germline lookup yields CDR1 SGHRS and CDR2 YFSETQ. V was shortened by 4 bases and J by 6 bases, with 16 bases between the two germline ends. The CDR3 totals 15 residues. CDR3 loop: CASSKTPGPHEKLFF. The CDR3 DNA reads TGCGCCAGCAGCAAAACGCCGGGCCCACATGAAAAACTGTTTTTT.

By share, this clonotype ranks as medium-sized. The genes are TRBV29-1 and TRBJ1-2; no definite D call. Germline V gives CDR1 SQVTM, CDR2 ANQGSEA. This CDR3 contains 11 residues. The V end lost 0 bases, the J end lost 9 bases, and 8 bases lay between the germline ends. In nucleotides, the CDR3 is TGCAGCGTTGAAGATAGTTTAAGCTACACCTTC. This sequence encodes CSVEDSLSYTF.

The chain couples TRBV20-1 to TRBJ2-1, with a weak D call TRBD1 (6 bases). V was cut by 6 bases and J by 6 bases, with 21 bases left in between. The germline gives CDR1 DFQATT, CDR2 SNEGSKA (reference sequence). The CDR3 totals 15 residues. The CDR3 protein is CSAPESRGVGNEQFF. The CDR3 DNA reads as TGCAGTGCCCCAGAGAGCAGGGGCGTCGGCAATGAGCAGTTCTTC.

The chain couples TRBV7-8 to TRBJ2-6; the D is unclear. V lost 5 bases, J lost 0 bases, and 11 bases lay in between. This CDR3 has 16 residues. CDR1 and CDR2 (germline): SGHVS, FQNEAQ. In DNA form, the CDR3 reads TGTGCCAGCAGCCTCATCACCCTCTCTGGGGCCAACGTCCTGACTTTC. Translation: CASSLITLSGANVLTF.

This chain uses TRBV7-2 with TRBJ2-2; TRBD1 might be the D (5 bases). CDR1 SGHTA and CDR2 FQGNSA come from the germline V gene. The CDR3 consists of 16 residues. V lost 5 bases, J lost 7 bases, and 20 bases lay in between. As DNA, the CDR3 is TGTGCCAGCAGCCGCCGACTCCGCCCGGACAACGGGGAGCTGTTTTTT. Its protein product is CASSRRLRPDNGELFF.

J is TRBJ2-2 and V is TRBV5-1; 7 bases line up with TRBD1. CDR3 length: 13 amino acids. Germline V CDR1 and CDR2: SGHRS, YFSETQ. V shed 8 bases, J shed 4 bases, and the junction held 5 bases outside the gene matches. CDR3 sequence (DNA): TGCGCCAGTGGGGACAGCCGCACCGGGGAGCTGTTTTTT. Amino acid sequence: CASGDSRTGELFF.